This entry lists 27 T cell receptor beta chains sequenced from one sample in a study of PD-1 blockade in classical Hodgkin lymphoma. Assay used: immunoSEQ multiplex PCR; TCRdb lists only in-frame clones, some missing. The sample lists 10,000 or so clones, roughly 88% seen once, with around 1.5% in the top ten. Indicated time point: cycle 4 day 1 (C4D1), after five to seven weeks of nivolumab. All the patients suffered relapse after autologous stem cell transplantation, and brentuximab vedotin exposure differed. CD4+ T cells were purified from thawed PBMCs by negative selection. The sample here was CD4+ T cells from blood, taken before the fourth cycle of nivolumab. Receptors were obtained from a human donor with classical Hodgkin lymphoma.

The J gene is TRBJ2-1, the V gene TRBV7-9; TRBD2 might be the D (5 bases). Germline CDR1 SEHNR, CDR2 FQNEAQ (reference sequence). CDR3 length: 15 amino acids. V shed 7 bases and J shed 5 bases, with 18 bases lying between them. CDR3 DNA sequence: TGTGCCAGCAACAAAGCGGCCCCCTTTGACAATGAGCAGTTCTTC. Translating gives CASNKAAPFDNEQFF.

The rearrangement joins TRBV30 to TRBJ1-6; TRBD1 is a possible D gene (5 bases). This CDR3 region has 13 residues. Per germline, CDR1 GTSNPN and CDR2 SVGIG (reference sequence). V was clipped by 1 base and J by 5 bases, with 6 bases between them. Written as DNA, the CDR3 is TGTGCCTGGAGTGAGACAGATAATTCACCCCTCCACTTT. It specifies CAWSETDNSPLHF.

The chain uses TRBV7-6 and TRBJ1-1, with TRBD1 as a possible D gene (5 bases). Trimming stripped 7 bases from V and 2 bases from J, with 11 bases between. The CDR3 contains 13 residues. CDR1 and CDR2 from the germline V gene are SGHVS and FNYEAQ. DNA for the CDR3: TGTGCCAGCACCCGGCAGGGTAACACTGAAGCTTTCTTT. Translated, it gives CASTRQGNTEAFF.

In this sample, this clone turned up a few times. The rearrangement links TRBV6-5 to TRBJ2-3, with 8 bases fitting TRBD1. The germline gives CDR1 MNHEY, CDR2 SVGAGI. The CDR3 is 15 amino acids. The ends lost 5 bases at V and 0 bases at J; junction bases unmatched: 4. Here the CDR3 DNA reads TGTGCCAGCAGTCACCGGGACAGGAGCACAGATACGCAGTATTTT. This codes for CASSHRDRSTDTQYF.

The rearrangement joins TRBV19 to TRBJ2-5; 8 bases fit TRBD1. This CDR3 has 16 amino acids. The V gene's germline CDR1 is LNHDA and CDR2 SQIVND (reference sequence). Trimming took 5 bases from V and 0 from J; bases not matched to a gene: 8. The CDR3 bases are TGTGCCAGTAGTCCACGACAGGGGACTTACCAAGAGACCCAGTACTTC. This encodes CASSPRQGTYQETQYF.

This chain connects TRBV7-3 to TRBJ2-1; 7 bases match TRBD1. With V trimmed by 5 bases and J by 4 bases, 2 bases remained unmatched. The CDR3 runs 13 residues. CDR1 and CDR2 (germline): SGHTA, FQGTGA. CDR3 sequence (DNA): TGTGCCAGCAGCCCGGGACAGTACAATGAGCAGTTCTTC. Amino acid sequence: CASSPGQYNEQFF.

The chain joins TRBV7-2 to TRBJ1-4, with 9 bases matching TRBD1. From germline, CDR1 is SGHTA and CDR2 FQGNSA. The CDR3 extends over 14 amino acids. V was pared by 3 bases and J by 8 bases, with 4 bases of the junction left unmatched. CDR3 DNA: TGTGCCAGCAGCTTGGACAGGGGAAGGGAAAAACTGTTTTTT. Translation: CASSLDRGREKLFF.

This clone was recorded only once. This chain connects TRBV5-6 to TRBJ1-1; tentatively, D is TRBD1 (5 bases). V was cut by 4 bases and J by 4 bases, with 14 bases left in between. Germline CDR1 is SGHDT and CDR2 is YYEEEE. The CDR3 extends over 14 amino acids. The CDR3 DNA reads as TGTGCCAGCAGCCACGGGGCGGGTACCACTGAAGCTTTCTTT. This translates into CASSHGAGTTEAFF. Full variable domain (rest looked up from reference TRBV5-6 and TRBJ1-1): DAGVTQSPTHLIKTRGQQVTLRCSPKSGHDTVSWYQQALGQGPQFIFQYYEEEERQRGNFPDRFSGHQFPNYSSELNVNALLLGDSALYLCASSHGAGTTEAFFGQGTRLTVV.

The chain combines TRBV10-3 with TRBJ2-2; 9 nucleotides match TRBD2. There are 14 residues in the CDR3. The germline gives CDR1 ENHRY, CDR2 SYGVKD. The V segment lost 3 bases and the J segment 6 bases; nucleotides outside the gene matches: 2. In DNA, the CDR3 is TGTGCCATCAGTGATGCGGGGGGGGCCGGGGAGCTGTTTTTT. This codes for CAISDAGGAGELFF.

The rearrangement links TRBV10-3 to TRBJ1-4; D is undetermined. Trimming took 4 bases from V and 7 from J, leaving 7 bases between them. The CDR3 covers 12 residues. Germline lookup yields CDR1 ENHRY and CDR2 SYGVKD. The CDR3 protein is CAISVDGEKLFF. The CDR3 bases are TGTGCCATCAGTGTGGACGGTGAAAAACTGTTTTTT.

V gene TRBV30 combines with J gene TRBJ2-7, with D perhaps TRBD1 (6 bases). V lost 4 bases, J lost 3 bases, and 16 bases lay in between. The CDR3 length is 14 residues. Germline assignment: CDR1 GTSNPN and CDR2 SVGIG (reference sequence). CDR3 sequence: CAWTRQVGLYEQYF. The CDR3 nucleotides read TGTGCCTGGACGAGACAGGTGGGTCTCTACGAGCAGTACTTC. The whole variable domain, remainder taken from reference TRBV30 and TRBJ2-7, is SQTIHQWPATLVQPVGSPLSLECTVEGTSNPNLYWYRQAAGRGLQLLFYSVGIGQISSEVPQNLSASRPQDRQFILSSKKLLLSDSGFYLCAWTRQVGLYEQYFGPGTRLTVT.

The V and J genes are TRBV6-5 and TRBJ1-2; D is unresolved. CDR1 is MNHEY and CDR2 is SVGAGI in the germline V gene. CDR3 length: 14 amino acids. Trimming cost V 0 bases and J 5 bases, with 10 bases left between them. The CDR3 reads CASSYSKQYYGYTF. CDR3 DNA sequence: TGTGCCAGCAGTTACTCGAAACAGTATTATGGCTACACCTTC.

The chain uses TRBV5-6 and TRBJ1-2; no firm D call. V dropped 2 bases and J dropped 2 bases, with 10 bases sitting between them. The CDR3 is 14 residues long. Germline V gene sequence: CDR1 SGHDT, CDR2 YYEEEE. CDR3 residues: CASSFSLGNYGYTF. The CDR3 coding sequence is TGTGCCAGCAGCTTTAGTTTGGGGAACTATGGCTACACCTTC.

For the CDR3, the DNA is TGTGCCTGGAGTAACGGGGATGGGTACGAGCAGTACTTC. As protein: CAWSNGDGYEQYF. The V and J genes are TRBV30 and TRBJ2-7; weak D call: TRBD2 (5 bases). V lost 2 bases, J lost 4 bases, and 12 bases lay in between. This CDR3 comprises 13 residues. The germline V gene encodes CDR1 GTSNPN and CDR2 SVGIG (reference sequence).

This clone was counted between two and nine times. The chain couples TRBV2 to TRBJ1-2, with D uncertain. The germline V and J ends were trimmed by 3 bases and 7 bases, with 12 bases remaining between them. This CDR3 spans 13 amino acids. CDR1 is SNHLY and CDR2 is FYNNEI in the germline V gene. CDR3 nucleotide sequence: TGTGCCAGCAGTGAGGAGGTAAAGGGTGGCTACACCTTC. It encodes CASSEEVKGGYTF.

V usage is TRBV15 and J usage is TRBJ2-7; D gene unclear. The CDR3 consists of 13 residues. The V end was cut by 0 bases, the J end by 4 bases, with 7 bases between. Germline V lookup: CDR1 LNHNV, CDR2 YYDKDF (reference sequence). In nucleotides, the CDR3 is TGTGCCACCAGCAGAGATCCCGGTTACGAGCAGTACTTC. It yields the protein CATSRDPGYEQYF.

V usage is TRBV7-9 and J usage is TRBJ1-1; no clear D gene. CDR1 is SEHNR, CDR2 FQNEAQ, per germline (reference sequence). The V end lost 4 bases, the J end lost 5 bases, and 14 bases lay between the germline ends. The CDR3 runs to 14 residues. The CDR3 DNA sequence: TGTGCCAGCAGCTCCTCCGGGTCAATGACTGAAGCTTTCTTT. This translates into CASSSSGSMTEAFF.

This chain joins TRBV7-2 and TRBJ2-7, with 10 nucleotides matching TRBD2. Germline-derived CDR1 and CDR2 are SGHTA and FQGNSA. J lost 0 bases, V lost 1 base, and 9 bases had no gene match. This CDR3 spans 18 amino acids. Here the CDR3 reads CASSLVSTSGITSYEQYF. In DNA, the CDR3 is TGTGCCAGCAGCTTAGTCTCAACTAGCGGGATTACCTCCTACGAGCAGTACTTC.

The J gene is TRBJ2-1, the V gene TRBV7-9, with D possibly matching TRBD2 (6 bases). Germline CDR1 reads SEHNR; CDR2 reads FQNEAQ (reference sequence). The V and J ends lost 3 bases and 9 bases respectively, with 6 bases between them. The CDR3 has 11 residues. The CDR3 is CASSLRGEQFF. Written as DNA, the CDR3 is TGTGCCAGCAGCTTGCGGGGTGAGCAGTTCTTC.

V and J are TRBV5-1 and TRBJ2-5, with TRBD1 matching over 9 bases. After removal of 6 bases from V and 2 bases from J, the junction contained 8 bases not matched to a gene. CDR1 and CDR2 (germline): SGHRS, YFSETQ. The CDR3 runs to 15 residues. The CDR3 protein is CASTVDRGGQETQYF. As DNA, the CDR3 is TGCGCCAGCACCGTGGACAGGGGTGGACAAGAGACCCAGTACTTC.

This clone has only one observation. Other DNA sequences in the same sample also yield this CDR3. The chain couples TRBV9 to TRBJ1-6; D uncertain. The CDR3 contains 15 residues. The V gene lost 0 bases and the J gene lost 5 bases, with 9 bases spanning the gap. Germline values: CDR1 SGDLS, CDR2 YYNGEE. The CDR3 sequence is CASSVDGRDNSPLHF. The CDR3 DNA follows: TGTGCCAGCAGCGTAGACGGTCGGGATAATTCACCCCTCCACTTT.

Remarks on this clone: Sequence at one end of the junction differs from germline and may be a read error. This chain links TRBV7-2 with TRBJ2-1; the match to TRBD2 covers 11 bases. Germline CDR1 SGHTA, CDR2 FQGNSA. CDR3 length: 12 residues. In DNA, the CDR3 is TGTGCCAGCAGCCCAGATAGCGGGAGGGAGCTCTTC. Amino acids: CASSPDSGRELF. Based on the CDR3 plus reference TRBV7-2 and TRBJ2-1, the full variable domain is GAGVSQSPSNKVTEKGKDVELRCDPISGHTALYWYRQSLGQGLEFLIYFQGNSAPDKSGLPSDRFSAERTGGSVSTLTIQRTQQEDSAVYLCASSPDSGRELFGPGTRLTVL.

This chain joins TRBV2 and TRBJ1-1; 9 bases are shared with TRBD1. From germline, CDR1 is SNHLY and CDR2 FYNNEI. The V gene end was trimmed by 6 bases and the J gene end by 7 bases; junction bases not matched to a gene: 9. CDR3 length: 14 residues. The CDR3 is CASRGRDRDGEAFF. CDR3 bases: TGTGCCAGCAGGGGAAGGGACAGGGATGGTGAAGCTTTCTTT.

J is TRBJ2-2 and V is TRBV18; D ambiguous. The V and J ends lost 1 base and 2 bases respectively, with 5 bases between them. Germline loops: CDR1 KGHSH, CDR2 LQKENI. The CDR3 length is 14 residues. The CDR3 sequence: CASSPRRNTGELFF. In DNA form, the CDR3 reads TGTGCCAGCTCACCACGCAGAAACACCGGGGAGCTGTTTTTT.

The chain couples TRBV5-6 to TRBJ2-5; TRBD1 agrees at 7 bases. With V trimmed by 0 bases and J by 6 bases, 5 bases remained unmatched. CDR3 length equals 14 residues. The germline V gene has CDR1 SGHDT and CDR2 YYEEEE. The CDR3 loop reads CASSLVSGGQTQYF. In DNA form, the CDR3 reads TGTGCCAGCAGCTTGGTGTCAGGGGGACAGACCCAGTACTTC.

The chain employs TRBV28 and TRBJ1-1; D is uncertain. The length of the CDR3 is 15 residues. The V gene lost 5 bases and the J gene lost 1 base, with 14 bases spanning the gap. Per germline, CDR1 MDHEN and CDR2 SYDVKM. CDR3 DNA: TGTGCCAGCAGTGCGACGGTTACTAAGAACACTGAAGCTTTCTTT. Translating it yields CASSATVTKNTEAFF.

V and J are TRBV9 and TRBJ1-1; 8 bases map to TRBD1. The CDR3 loop spans 15 amino acids. From germline, CDR1 is SGDLS and CDR2 YYNGEE. Losses at the gene ends were 4 bases for V and 1 base for J; bases not matched to a gene: 6. CDR3 in amino acids: CASSSGTGENTEAFF. DNA for the CDR3: TGTGCCAGCAGCTCGGGGACAGGCGAGAACACTGAAGCTTTCTTT.